Sequencing of this TCR beta chain was carried out in a study of neoadjuvant anti-PD-1 for oral cavity cancer. Study-wide background: Non-progressing patients received a fourth nivolumab dose near day 43, then surgery on days 50-56.

Generated by immunoSEQ multiplex PCR, the TCRdb table keeps only in-frame clones and is missing some. The sample carries 9,500 to 12,000 clones, about 51% recorded once. Study-level results: TCR analyses covered only a few patients per response group.

These newly diagnosed stage II-IVA oral cavity squamous cell carcinoma patients had no prior systemic or radiation treatment. The CDR3 consists of 15 residues. The V gene lost 0 bases and the J gene lost 9 bases, with 17 bases spanning the gap. Germline CDR1 is MGHRA and CDR2 is YSYEKL. This clone was counted between two and nine times. Its antigen remains unknown. The receptor was isolated from a person aged 40 to 85 with oral cavity squamous cell carcinoma. The chain carries TRBV4-1 and TRBJ1-2, with D unclear. The sample here was tumor tissue, taken before nivolumab (anti-PD-1) treatment. The CDR3 region is CASSQEGGRGSSYTF. For the CDR3, the DNA is TGCGCCAGCAGCCAAGAAGGAGGTAGAGGGTCGAGCTACACCTTC.